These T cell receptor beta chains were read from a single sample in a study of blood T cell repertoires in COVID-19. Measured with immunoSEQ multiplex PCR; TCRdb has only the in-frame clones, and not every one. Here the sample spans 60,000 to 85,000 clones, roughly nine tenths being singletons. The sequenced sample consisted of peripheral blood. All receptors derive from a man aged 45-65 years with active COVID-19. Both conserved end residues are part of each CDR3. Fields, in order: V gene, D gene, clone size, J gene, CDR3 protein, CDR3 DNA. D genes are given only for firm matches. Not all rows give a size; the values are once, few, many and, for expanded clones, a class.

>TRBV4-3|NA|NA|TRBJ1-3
CASSPAGTTISGNTIYF
TGCGCCAGCAGCCCAGCCGGGACAACTATCTCTGGAAACACCATATATTTT
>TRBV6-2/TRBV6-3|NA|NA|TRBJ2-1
CASSLRPSRGGSYSRGNEQFF
TGTGCCAGCAGTTTGCGCCCCTCCCGCGGCGGGTCCTACAGCCGGGGCAATGAGCAGTTCTTC
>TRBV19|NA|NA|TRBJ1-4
CASKPGIYHTNEKLFF
TGTGCCTCTAAACCAGGGATTTACCACACTAATGAAAAACTGTTTTTT
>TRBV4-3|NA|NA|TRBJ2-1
CASSHPLSPVDNEQFF
TGCGCCAGCAGCCATCCCCTTTCCCCGGTCGACAATGAGCAGTTCTTC
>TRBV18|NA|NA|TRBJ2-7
CASSPGEGGSYEQYF
TGTGCCAGCTCACCGGGAGAAGGGGGTTCCTACGAGCAGTACTTC
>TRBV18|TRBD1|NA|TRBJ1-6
CASSPGQGNSPLHF
TGTGCCAGCTCACCGGGACAGGGTAATTCACCCCTCCACTTT
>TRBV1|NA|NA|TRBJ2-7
CTSSQDQGQGVIYEQYF
TGCACCAGCAGCCAAGATCAGGGACAGGGGGTGATCTACGAGCAGTACTTC
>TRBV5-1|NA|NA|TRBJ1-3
CASSLASSGNTIYF
TGCGCCAGCAGCTTGGCTAGCTCTGGAAACACCATATATTTT
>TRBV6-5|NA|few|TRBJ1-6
CASSSGYPGSPLHF
TGTGCCAGCAGTTCAGGCTACCCTGGATCACCCCTCCACTTT
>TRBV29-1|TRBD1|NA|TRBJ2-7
CSVSRDRDYDEQYF
TGCAGCGTCTCCCGGGACAGGGATTACGACGAGCAGTACTTC
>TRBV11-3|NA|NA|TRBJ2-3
CASSLVRAAADTQYF
TGTGCCAGCAGCTTAGTCAGGGCGGCTGCAGATACGCAGTATTTT
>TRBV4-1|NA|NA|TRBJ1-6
CASSQAQQGVLSPLHF
TGCGCCAGCAGCCAAGCCCAACAGGGAGTCCTTTCACCCCTCCACTTT
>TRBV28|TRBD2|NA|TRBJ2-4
CASSPTSTGRAKNIQYF
TGTGCCAGCAGTCCGACATCTACCGGGAGGGCCAAAAACATTCAGTACTTC
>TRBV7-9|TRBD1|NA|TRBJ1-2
CASSPSGGPGYTF
TGTGCCAGCAGCCCATCAGGGGGCCCTGGCTACACCTTC
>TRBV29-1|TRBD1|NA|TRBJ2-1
CSAPIQGALNEQFF
TGCAGCGCGCCCATACAGGGGGCATTAAATGAGCAGTTCTTC
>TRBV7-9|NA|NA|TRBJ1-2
CASRYPPTGRLKANYGYTF
TGTGCCAGCAGGTATCCCCCCACGGGGAGACTAAAGGCTAACTATGGCTACACCTTC